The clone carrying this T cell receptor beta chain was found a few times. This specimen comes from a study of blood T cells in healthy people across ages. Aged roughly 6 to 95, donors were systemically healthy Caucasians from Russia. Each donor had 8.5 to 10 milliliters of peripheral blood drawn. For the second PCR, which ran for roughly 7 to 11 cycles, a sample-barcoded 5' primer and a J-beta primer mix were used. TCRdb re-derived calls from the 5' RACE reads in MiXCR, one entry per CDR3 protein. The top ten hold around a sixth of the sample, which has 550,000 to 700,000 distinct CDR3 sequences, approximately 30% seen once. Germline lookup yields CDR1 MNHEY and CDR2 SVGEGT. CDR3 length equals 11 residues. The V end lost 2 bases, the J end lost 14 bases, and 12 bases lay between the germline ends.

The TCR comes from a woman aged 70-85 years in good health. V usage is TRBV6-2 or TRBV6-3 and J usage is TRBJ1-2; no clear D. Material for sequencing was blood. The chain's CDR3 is CASSYQAAQTF. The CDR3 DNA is TGTGCCAGCAGTTACCAAGCGGCCCAGACCTTC.